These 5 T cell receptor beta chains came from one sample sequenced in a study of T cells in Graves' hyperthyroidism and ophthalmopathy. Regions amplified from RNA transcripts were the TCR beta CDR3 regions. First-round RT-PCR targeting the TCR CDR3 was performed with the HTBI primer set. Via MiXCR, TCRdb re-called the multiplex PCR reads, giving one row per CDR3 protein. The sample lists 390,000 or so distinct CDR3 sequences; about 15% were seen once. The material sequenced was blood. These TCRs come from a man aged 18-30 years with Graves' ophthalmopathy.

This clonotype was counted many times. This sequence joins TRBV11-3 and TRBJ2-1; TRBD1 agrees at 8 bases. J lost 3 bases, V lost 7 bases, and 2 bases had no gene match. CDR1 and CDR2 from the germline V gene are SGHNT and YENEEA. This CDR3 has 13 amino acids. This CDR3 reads CASKGTGYNEQFF. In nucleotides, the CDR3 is TGTGCCAGCAAAGGGACAGGCTACAATGAGCAGTTCTTC.

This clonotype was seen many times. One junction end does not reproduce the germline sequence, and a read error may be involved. CDR3 in DNA: TGTGCCAGCAGCCTCGGGACGGTACAAGAGACCCAGTACTTC. It encodes CASSLGTVQETQYF. V usage is TRBV5-1 and J usage is TRBJ2-5, with D perhaps matching TRBD1 or TRBD2 (5 bases each). Germline V lookup: CDR1 SGHRS, CDR2 YFSETQ. This CDR3 has 14 residues.

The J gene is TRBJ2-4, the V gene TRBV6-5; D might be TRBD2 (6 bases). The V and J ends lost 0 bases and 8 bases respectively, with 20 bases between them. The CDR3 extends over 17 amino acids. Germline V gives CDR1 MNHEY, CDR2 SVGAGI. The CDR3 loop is CASSYSTVSGRRDIQYF. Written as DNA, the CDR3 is TGTGCCAGCAGTTACTCGACAGTTTCGGGACGGAGGGACATTCAGTACTTC.

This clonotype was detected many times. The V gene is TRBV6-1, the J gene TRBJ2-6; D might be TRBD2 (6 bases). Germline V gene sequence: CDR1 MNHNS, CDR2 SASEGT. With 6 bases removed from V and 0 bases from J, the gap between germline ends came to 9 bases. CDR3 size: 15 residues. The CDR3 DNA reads TGTGCCAGCAGCCGGGACTCCTCTGGGGCCAACGTCCTGACTTTC. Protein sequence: CASSRDSSGANVLTF.

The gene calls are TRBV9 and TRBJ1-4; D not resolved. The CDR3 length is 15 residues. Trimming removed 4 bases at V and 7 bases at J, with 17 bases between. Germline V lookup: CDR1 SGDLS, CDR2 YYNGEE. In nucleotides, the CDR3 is TGTGCCAGCAGCACGGACGAACGGCGGGGTGAAAAACTGTTTTTT. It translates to CASSTDERRGEKLFF.